This T cell receptor beta chain was documented in a study of T cell responses to AZD1222 COVID-19 vaccine (dated by TCRdb to the early 2020s). Background for the entire study: Because spike-specific TCR depth and breadth did not differ between the two schedules, AZD1222 recipients who got a second dose at roughly 4 weeks were pooled with those who got a second dose at roughly 12 weeks. Trial participants were enrolled into age subgroups of 18-55, 56-69 and 70-plus years, which contained about 150, 27 and 61 TCR-sequenced participants, respectively. TCR sequencing covered more than 230 trial participants: roughly 200 given two doses of AZD1222 and approximately 26 given two doses of MenACWY control vaccine. The study at large found these results: Spike-specific TCR breadth and depth rose significantly after two AZD1222 doses compared with day 0 and with MenACWY recipients. Conclusions about previously exposed vaccinees are limited, since just six or seven AZD1222 recipients were seropositive for SARS-CoV-2 at baseline. The 56-69-year group was small, and its depth increase did not reach significance, likely because of low power. Reportedly, almost half of the unique spike-specific TCRs recognized epitopes lying outside the regions that are mutated in the B.1.351 and B.1.1.7 variants. Vaccine-associated CD4 TCRs spanned the whole spike protein, with dominant responses in regions 160-218 and 743-854. Because no samples from the day 14 peak response were available, repertoires could be characterized only after the peak T cell response. Participants were mostly white British, with more females than males. The authors suggested clonal diversity may have been underestimated.

As to this clone: The antigen this receptor binds is unknown. No much larger clone exists at a distance of one base, and base qualities are not known.

Its CDR3 holds 17 amino acids, cysteine through phenylalanine. Only the CDR3 region is kept as DNA, spanning 51 bases read in frame from base 1. Relative to germline, V is missing 4 bases and J is missing 0 bases, with 10 bases of the junction outside any gene match. The CDR1 and CDR2 encoded by the germline V gene are MGHRA and YSYEKL. The time point label corresponds to: baseline before first vaccination. The vaccinee samples were drawn from two UK trials, COV001 and COV002, one of which was a single-blind randomized controlled phase 2/3 trial testing AZD1222 (ChAdOx1 nCoV-19) in healthy adults. For TCRbeta chain sequencing, PBMC samples from trial participants were taken at day 0 and at day 28 after the second dose. The CDR3 regions of human TCRbeta chains were analyzed by immunosequencing. The original methods were these. TCRs in the repertoires were compared against a reference library of SARS-CoV-2-specific TCRs that had been generated with the MIRA antigen-specificity platform. Breadth was defined as the fraction of unique TCRs that were SARS-CoV-2-associated. Depth was defined as the fraction of total T cells that were SARS-CoV-2-associated. Using the MIRA data, every spike-specific TCR was mapped to the spike region that the TCR reacted to and assigned to either a CD4 or a CD8 class. Log10-transformed breadth and depth values were compared by one-way ANOVA with Sidak's multiple comparisons tests. This is the immuneACCESS table as TCRdb keeps it, with only in-frame sequences that have V and J called. A part of the clones is gone; compared with another copy, unresolved V genes explain less than half, and the rest is unexplained. That table gives V, J and clone size, and the DNA gave D and trimming. Across this sample there are 150,000 or so clones, with roughly 87% seen only once. The ten largest clones represent 4.5% to 6% of the sample.

The sample consisted of peripheral blood, taken on day 0 of AZD1222 vaccination. This receptor was identified in an adult in good health. The V and J genes are TRBV4-1 and TRBJ2-7; 9 bases in the junction line up with TRBD2. The nucleotide sequence is given as TGCGCCAGCAGCCCCCACGGCGGGGGGGACGGCTCCTACGAGCAGTACTTC. Its product reads: CASSPHGGGDGSYEQYF.